A single sample is the source of the 7 T cell receptor beta chains below, sequenced in a study of cytomegalovirus exposure and HLA in healthy donors. Clones were sequenced by immunoSEQ multiplex PCR, and TCRdb holds only the in-frame ones, with some missing. The data show 250,000 to 350,000 clones, with roughly 90% seen just once and roughly 1.2% held by the top ten. Sequenced input: PBMCs. These receptors were taken from a woman in her 30s in good health and CMV-seropositive.

The V gene is TRBV5-1, the J gene TRBJ1-1, with TRBD1 matching 7 bases. Germline values: CDR1 SGHRS, CDR2 YFSETQ. V gave up 4 bases and J gave up 1 base; unmatched junction bases: 7. The CDR3 has 15 residues. The CDR3 sequence: CASSERQGSNTEAFF. The DNA of the CDR3 is TGCGCCAGCAGCGAAAGACAGGGTTCGAACACTGAAGCTTTCTTT. The variable domain in full, with the rest retrieved from reference TRBV5-1 and TRBJ1-1, is KAGVTQTPRYLIKTRGQQVTLSCSPISGHRSVSWYQQTPGQGLQFLFEYFSETQRNKGNFPGRFSGRQFSNSRSEMNVSTLELGDSALYLCASSERQGSNTEAFFGQGTRLTVV.

The chain carries TRBV30 and TRBJ1-4; D gene unclear. Trimming took off 7 bases at V and 0 bases at J, with 12 bases between the two ends. Germline values: CDR1 GTSNPN, CDR2 SVGIG (reference sequence). CDR3 length: 14 amino acids. The CDR3 DNA is TGTGCCTCGGACGGATCTGCAACTAATGAAAAACTGTTTTTT. Residues: CASDGSATNEKLFF.

V usage is TRBV15 and J usage is TRBJ1-4; tentatively, D is TRBD1 (5 bases). Looked up from germline, CDR1 is LNHNV and CDR2 is YYDKDF (reference sequence). Trimming took 5 bases from V and 5 from J, leaving 9 bases between them. CDR3 size: 13 residues. The DNA of the CDR3 is TGTGCCACCAGCCCCGAGGGGAATGAAAAACTGTTTTTT. This gives the protein CATSPEGNEKLFF. Filled out from reference TRBV15 and TRBJ1-4, the complete variable domain reads DAMVIQNPRYQVTQFGKPVTLSCSQTLNHNVMYWYQQKSSQAPKLLFHYYDKDFNNEADTPDNFQSRRPNTSFCFLDIRSPGLGDTAMYLCATSPEGNEKLFFGSGTQLSVL.

The DNA for the CDR3 is TGTGCCTGGACAGGGCCCTTACAAGAGACCCAGTACTTC. This gives the protein CAWTGPLQETQYF. The V gene is TRBV30, the J gene TRBJ2-5; tentatively, D is TRBD1 (5 bases). V dropped 4 bases and J dropped 2 bases, with 11 bases sitting between them. CDR1 is GTSNPN and CDR2 is SVGIG in the germline V gene (reference sequence). CDR3 length: 13 amino acids.

The J gene is TRBJ2-1, the V gene TRBV7-9; 8 nucleotides line up with TRBD2. Trimming removed 4 bases from V and 4 bases from J; junction bases left unmatched: 12. The V gene's germline CDR1 is SEHNR and CDR2 FQNEAQ (reference sequence). The CDR3 is 17 residues long. The DNA of the CDR3 is TGTGCCAGCAGCTCCCCGGGGGGGACTCGACTATACAATGAGCAGTTCTTC. This sequence encodes CASSSPGGTRLYNEQFF.

This sequence joins TRBV13 and TRBJ2-7; possible D gene TRBD2, 5 bases. The CDR3 sequence is 15 residues long. The V and J ends lost 0 bases and 3 bases respectively, with 12 bases between them. CDR1 is PRHDT, CDR2 FYEKMQ, per germline (reference sequence). The CDR3 nucleotides read TGTGCCAGCAGCTTAGGGGCCAGCGGAGACTACGAGCAGTACTTC. Protein: CASSLGASGDYEQYF.

V usage is TRBV27 and J usage is TRBJ2-1; 11 bases fit TRBD2. The CDR3 covers 17 residues. With V trimmed by 3 bases and J by 5 bases, 9 bases remained unmatched. Germline CDR1 reads MNHEY; CDR2 reads SMNVEV (reference sequence). The CDR3 protein is CASSFSGGDFADNEQFF. In nucleotides, the CDR3 is TGTGCCAGCAGTTTTAGCGGGGGGGACTTTGCGGACAATGAGCAGTTCTTC.